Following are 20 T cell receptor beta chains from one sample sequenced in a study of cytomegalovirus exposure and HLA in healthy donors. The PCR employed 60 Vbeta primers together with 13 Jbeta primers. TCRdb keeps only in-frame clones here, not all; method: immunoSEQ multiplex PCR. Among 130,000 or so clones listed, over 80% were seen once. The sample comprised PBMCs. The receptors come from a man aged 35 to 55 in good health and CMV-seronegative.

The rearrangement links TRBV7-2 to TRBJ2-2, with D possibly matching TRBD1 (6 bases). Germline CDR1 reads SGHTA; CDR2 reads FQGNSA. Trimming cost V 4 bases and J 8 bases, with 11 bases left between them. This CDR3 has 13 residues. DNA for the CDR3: TGTGCCAGCAGCTCTACAGGGTCTGGGGAGCTGTTTTTT. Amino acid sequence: CASSSTGSGELFF. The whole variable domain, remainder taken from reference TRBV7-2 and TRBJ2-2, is GAGVSQSPSNKVTEKGKDVELRCDPISGHTALYWYRQSLGQGLEFLIYFQGNSAPDKSGLPSDRFSAERTGGSVSTLTIQRTQQEDSAVYLCASSSTGSGELFFGEGSRLTVL.

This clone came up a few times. The DNA of the CDR3 is TGCGCCAGCAGCCGAGTACCGGGAGCGGGCAATGAGCAGTTCTTC. Residues: CASSRVPGAGNEQFF. J is TRBJ2-1 and V is TRBV4-1; possible D gene TRBD2, 6 bases. The V gene lost 4 bases and the J gene lost 6 bases, with 16 bases spanning the gap. The CDR3 runs 15 residues. The V gene's germline CDR1 is MGHRA and CDR2 YSYEKL.

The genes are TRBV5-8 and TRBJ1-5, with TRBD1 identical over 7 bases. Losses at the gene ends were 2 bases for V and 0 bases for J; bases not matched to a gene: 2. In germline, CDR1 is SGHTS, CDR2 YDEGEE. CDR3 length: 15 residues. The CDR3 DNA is TGTGCCAGCAGCTTAACAGGGGATAGCAATCAGCCCCAGCATTTT. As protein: CASSLTGDSNQPQHF.

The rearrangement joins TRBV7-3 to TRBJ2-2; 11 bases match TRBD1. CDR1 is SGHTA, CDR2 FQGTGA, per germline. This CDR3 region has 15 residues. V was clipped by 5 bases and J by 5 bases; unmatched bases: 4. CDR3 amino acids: CASSPGQGGTGELFF. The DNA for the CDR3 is TGTGCCAGCAGCCCGGGACAGGGGGGAACCGGGGAGCTGTTTTTT.

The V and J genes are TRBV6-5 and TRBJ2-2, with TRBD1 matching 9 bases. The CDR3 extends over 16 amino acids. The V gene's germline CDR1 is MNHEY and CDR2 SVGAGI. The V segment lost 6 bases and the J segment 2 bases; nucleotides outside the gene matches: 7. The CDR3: CASRYRDRANTGELFF. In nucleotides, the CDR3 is TGTGCCAGCAGATACCGGGACAGGGCAAACACCGGGGAGCTGTTTTTT.

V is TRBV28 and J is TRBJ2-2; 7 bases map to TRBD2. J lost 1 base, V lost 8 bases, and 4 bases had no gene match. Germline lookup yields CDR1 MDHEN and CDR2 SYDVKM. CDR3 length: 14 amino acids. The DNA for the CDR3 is TGTGCCAGCCTCCGGGGGGTGAACACCGGGGAGCTGTTTTTT. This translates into CASLRGVNTGELFF.

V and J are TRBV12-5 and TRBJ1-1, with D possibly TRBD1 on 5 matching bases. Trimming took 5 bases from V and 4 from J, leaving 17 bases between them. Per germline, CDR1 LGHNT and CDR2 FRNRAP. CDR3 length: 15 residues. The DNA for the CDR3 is TGTGCTAGTGGTGGGGGGGGAGGGGTGGCCACTGAAGCTTTCTTT. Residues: CASGGGGGVATEAFF.

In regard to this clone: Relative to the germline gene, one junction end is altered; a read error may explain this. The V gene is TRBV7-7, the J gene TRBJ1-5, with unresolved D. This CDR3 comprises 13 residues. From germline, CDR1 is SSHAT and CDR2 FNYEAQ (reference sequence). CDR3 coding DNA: TGTGCTAGCAGCTTAGATAGATCGTCCGCCCAGCATTTT. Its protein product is CASSLDRSSAQHF.

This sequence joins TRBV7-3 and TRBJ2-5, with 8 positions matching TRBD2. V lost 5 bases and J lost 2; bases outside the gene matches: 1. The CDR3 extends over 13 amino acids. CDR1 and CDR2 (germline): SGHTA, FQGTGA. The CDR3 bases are TGTGCCAGCAGCCCTAGCGGGCAAGAGACCCAGTACTTC. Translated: CASSPSGQETQYF.

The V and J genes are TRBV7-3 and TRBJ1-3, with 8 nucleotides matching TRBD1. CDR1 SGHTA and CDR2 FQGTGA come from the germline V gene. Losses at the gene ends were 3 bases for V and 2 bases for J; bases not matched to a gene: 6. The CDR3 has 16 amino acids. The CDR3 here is CASSLDREGTGNTIYF. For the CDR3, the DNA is TGTGCCAGCAGCTTGGACAGGGAAGGAACTGGAAACACCATATATTTT.

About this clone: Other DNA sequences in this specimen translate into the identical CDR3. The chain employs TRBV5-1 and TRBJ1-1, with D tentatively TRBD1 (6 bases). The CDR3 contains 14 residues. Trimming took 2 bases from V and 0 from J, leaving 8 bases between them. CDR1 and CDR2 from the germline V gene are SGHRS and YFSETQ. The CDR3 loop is CASSFTGLNTEAFF. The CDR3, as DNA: TGCGCCAGCAGCTTCACAGGGTTGAACACTGAAGCTTTCTTT.

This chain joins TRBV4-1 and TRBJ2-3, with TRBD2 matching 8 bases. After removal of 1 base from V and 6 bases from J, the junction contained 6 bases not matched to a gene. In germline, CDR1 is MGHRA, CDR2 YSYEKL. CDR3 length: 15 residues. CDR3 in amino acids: CASSQGIAGKDTQYF. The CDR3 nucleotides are TGCGCCAGCAGCCAAGGAATAGCGGGAAAGGATACGCAGTATTTT.

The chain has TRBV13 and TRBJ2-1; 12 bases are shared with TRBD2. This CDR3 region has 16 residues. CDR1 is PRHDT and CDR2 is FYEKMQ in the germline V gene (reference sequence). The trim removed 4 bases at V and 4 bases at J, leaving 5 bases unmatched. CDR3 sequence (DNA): TGTGCCAGCAGCTCCCTGACTAGCGGGGGATACAATGAGCAGTTCTTC. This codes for CASSSLTSGGYNEQFF. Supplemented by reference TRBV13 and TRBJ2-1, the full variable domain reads AAGVIQSPRHLIKEKRETATLKCYPIPRHDTVYWYQQGPGQDPQFLISFYEKMQSDKGSIPDRFSAQQFSDYHSELNMSSLELGDSALYFCASSSLTSGGYNEQFFGPGTRLTVL.

CDR3 region: CASSPWTSGGPYSYNEQFF. CDR3 sequence (DNA): TGTGCCAGCAGCCCGTGGACTAGCGGGGGCCCATACTCCTACAATGAGCAGTTCTTC. The J gene is TRBJ2-1, the V gene TRBV14; 13 nucleotides match TRBD2. Trimming took 4 bases from V and 0 from J; bases not matched to a gene: 9. CDR1 is SGHDN and CDR2 is FVKESK in the germline V gene. The CDR3 runs to 19 residues.

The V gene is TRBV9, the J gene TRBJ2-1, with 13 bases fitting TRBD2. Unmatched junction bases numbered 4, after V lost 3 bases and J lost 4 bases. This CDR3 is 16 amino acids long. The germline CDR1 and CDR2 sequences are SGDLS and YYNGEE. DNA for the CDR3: TGTGCCAGCAGCGGACGGACTAGCGGGAGTTACAATGAGCAGTTCTTC. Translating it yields CASSGRTSGSYNEQFF. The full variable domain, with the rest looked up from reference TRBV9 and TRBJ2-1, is DSGVTQTPKHLITATGQRVTLRCSPRSGDLSVYWYQQSLDQGLQFLIQYYNGEERAKGNILERFSAQQFPDLHSELNLSSLELGDSALYFCASSGRTSGSYNEQFFGPGTRLTVL.

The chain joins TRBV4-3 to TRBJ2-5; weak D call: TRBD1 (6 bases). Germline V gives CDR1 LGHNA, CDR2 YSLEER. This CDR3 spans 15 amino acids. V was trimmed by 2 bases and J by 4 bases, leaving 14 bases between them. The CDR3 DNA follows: TGCGCCAGCAGCCAACAACAGGGTTTAGGAGAGACCCAGTACTTC. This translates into CASSQQQGLGETQYF.

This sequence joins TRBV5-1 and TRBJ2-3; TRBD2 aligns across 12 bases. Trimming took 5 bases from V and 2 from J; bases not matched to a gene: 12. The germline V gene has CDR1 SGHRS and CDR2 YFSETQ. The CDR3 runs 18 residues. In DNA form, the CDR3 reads TGCGCCAGCAGAAGGACTAGCGGGACACAAGAGATCACAGATACGCAGTATTTT. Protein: CASRRTSGTQEITDTQYF.

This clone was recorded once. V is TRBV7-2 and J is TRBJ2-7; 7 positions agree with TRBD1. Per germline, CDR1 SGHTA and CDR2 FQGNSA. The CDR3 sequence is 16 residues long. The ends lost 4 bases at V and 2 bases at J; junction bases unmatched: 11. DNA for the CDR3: TGTGCCAGCAGCTCCACCCAGACAGGGATGCCCTACGAGCAGTACTTC. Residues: CASSSTQTGMPYEQYF.

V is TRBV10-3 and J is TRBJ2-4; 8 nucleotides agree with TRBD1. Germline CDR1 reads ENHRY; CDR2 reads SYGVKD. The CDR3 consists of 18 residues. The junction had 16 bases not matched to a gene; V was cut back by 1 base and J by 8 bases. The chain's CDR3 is CAISEFPQGAAKGDIQYF. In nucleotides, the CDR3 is TGTGCCATCAGTGAGTTCCCCCAGGGGGCAGCTAAAGGTGACATTCAGTACTTC.

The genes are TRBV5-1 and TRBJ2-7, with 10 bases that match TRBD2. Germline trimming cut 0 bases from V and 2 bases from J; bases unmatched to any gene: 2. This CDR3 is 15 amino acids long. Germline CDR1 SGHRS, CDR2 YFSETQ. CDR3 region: CASSLGTSGAYEQYF. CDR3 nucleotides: TGCGCCAGCAGCTTGGGGACTAGCGGAGCCTACGAGCAGTACTTC.